This T cell receptor beta chain is drawn from a study of blood T cell repertoires in COVID-19 (TCRdb year 2020). Notes on the research overall: The collaborator samples originated in the United States, Italy and Spain and spanned the acute and convalescent phases of COVID-19. The repertoires were released in a freely available public database meant as a resource for research on the immune response to SARS-CoV-2. Samples came from the ongoing ImmuneRACE study (first 160 participants) plus 1,254 subjects from 6 global collaborators. Where available, HLA class I and class II types were obtained from metadata supplied by the sample provider rather than from assay-based typing. The prospective study material was composed of cDNA or gDNA derived from T cells, B-cell-depleted T cells, or PBMCs. The dataset comprised deeply sampled blood TCRbeta repertoires from subjects exposed to, actively infected with, or recovered from COVID-19. The sample metadata nearly always contained a de-identified subject ID, COVID-19 status, age in years and sex.

The collaborating institutions used their own protocols to collect whole blood in K2EDTA tubes. For TCRbeta analysis, collaborators shipped samples as frozen whole blood, isolated PBMCs, or DNA extracted from either of those sample types. CDR1 and CDR2, per the germline V gene, are MNHEY and SVGAGI. Including the terminal cysteine and phenylalanine, the CDR3 comprises 14 residues. Solely the CDR3 DNA is kept, with 42 bases framed from the first base. Trimming removed 2 bases from V and 7 bases from J, leaving 14 bases between the germline ends. The research as a whole found: The quantity of clinical and demographic metadata differed by source and by participant and was supplied without curation.

This clone was counted between two and nine times. It lacks a known antigen. Per-base quality was not reported, and no clone a single base away is much larger than it. The immunoSEQ Assay, a bias-controlled multiplex PCR, was used to amplify TCRbeta CDR3 regions from genomic DNA. In the paper's pipeline: The number of nucleated cells in each sample was estimated by amplification of reference gene primers within the assay. Sequence reads were collapsed and filtered to measure the absolute abundance of every unique TCRbeta CDR3 rearrangement. Productive Simpson clonality was computed per sample as the square root of Simpson's diversity index over productive rearrangements. TCRdb obtained this table from immuneACCESS and retained in-frame rearrangements with V and J assigned. These tables miss some clones; where compared with another copy, unresolved V genes account for less than half of the shortfall, and the remainder is unexplained. The V and J calls and the clone size are those of that table, but D and trimming were determined from the DNA. The sample profile shows over 50,000 clones; approximately 85% of them were found once. Roughly 3.2% of the sample is in the top ten clones.

The TCR comes from a man aged 50-59 years with active COVID-19. Source material: peripheral blood. The sequence is built from TRBV6-5 and TRBJ2-5; D gene: possibly TRBD2, on 6 matching bases. This receptor has the CDR3 CASSYQTEEGTQYF. The DNA sequence reads TGTGCCAGCAGTTACCAGACGGAGGAGGGGACCCAGTACTTC.